Detailed here is one T cell receptor beta chain. Its antigen is as yet unknown. This sample also contains other DNA sequences that code for the same CDR3. This entry comes from a study of Ad26.COV2.S vaccination and SARS-CoV-2 variants. In the study overall: Donor was in the COV1001 Ad26.COV2.S trial arm. General observations from the study: Vaccine recipients had higher spike-specific TCR breadth than placebo recipients.

Sequencing was performed with immunoSEQ multiplex PCR; in TCRdb, only in-frame clones are kept and a portion is missing. The sample consists of 440,000 or so clones, around 89% of them appearing once. CDR3 length equals 16 residues. Germline CDR1 reads SEHNR; CDR2 reads FQNEAQ (reference sequence). The ends lost 5 bases at V and 0 bases at J; junction bases unmatched: 8. Regarding treatment: over 15 received Ad26.COV2.S at low or high dose, single or two shots; about 5 received placebo; per-sample allocation not given. Day 63 after the first injection of vaccine or placebo was the sampling time. An Ad26 vector expressing Wuhan-strain SARS-CoV-2 spike constituted the vaccine.

Sequences were derived from peripheral blood, sampled in a trial of Ad26.COV2.S vaccine versus placebo. This sequence joins TRBV7-9 and TRBJ1-1; 8 bases are a match to TRBD1. This TCR was recovered from a person aged 18-60 years who received the Ad26.COV2.S COVID-19 vaccine or a placebo. CDR3 amino acids: CASSPGTGGMNTEAFF. The CDR3 DNA reads as TGTGCCAGCAGCCCGGGGACAGGAGGAATGAACACTGAAGCTTTCTTT.